These 13 T cell receptor beta chains share one sample of origin, sequenced in a study of breast tumors, draining lymph nodes, adjacent tissues. Axillary draining lymph nodes of breast cancer patients supplied the node samples. Each CDR3 protein gets one entry after TCRdb re-called the multiplex PCR reads with MiXCR. The sample holds 150,000 to 200,000 distinct CDR3 sequences, 25% to 40% seen once. Sequenced sample: axillary lymph node tissue. These receptors came from a female donor with breast cancer. Some clones in this sample may be carry-over from other donors' samples.

The sample holds many counts of this clonotype. The chain recombines TRBV20-1 with TRBJ2-3, with D perhaps TRBD2 (5 bases). Germline V lookup: CDR1 DFQATT, CDR2 SNEGSKA (reference sequence). V was clipped by 6 bases and J by 4 bases, with 23 bases between them. This CDR3 is built from 16 residues. CDR3 DNA: TGCAGTGCGAACCCAGTTGGGCTAGCCGGCTCAGATACGCAGTATTTT. Translation gives CSANPVGLAGSDTQYF.

At least ten counts were recorded for this clonotype. The rearrangement uses TRBV4-1 and TRBJ2-3; 14 bases are a match to TRBD2. The CDR3 runs 16 residues. Germline CDR1 reads MGHRA; CDR2 reads YSYEKL. V was pared by 6 bases and J by 4 bases, with 6 bases of the junction left unmatched. This chain's CDR3 is CASRGEGLAGADTQYF. Here the CDR3 DNA reads TGCGCCAGCAGGGGGGAGGGACTAGCGGGGGCAGATACGCAGTATTTT.

The chain is built from TRBV19 and TRBJ2-1; 14 nucleotides match TRBD2. V lost 5 bases and J lost 2; bases outside the gene matches: 11. This CDR3 region has 19 residues. The germline V gene encodes CDR1 LNHDA and CDR2 SQIVND (reference sequence). The CDR3 loop reads CASSQPGLAGDEAYNEQFF. The CDR3, as DNA: TGTGCCAGTAGTCAGCCGGGACTAGCGGGAGATGAGGCCTACAATGAGCAGTTCTTC.

This clonotype was seen at least ten times. V is TRBV12-3 or TRBV12-4 and J is TRBJ2-3; D gene ambiguous. This CDR3 is 13 amino acids long. V dropped 8 bases and J dropped 6 bases, with 15 bases sitting between them. The CDR3 DNA sequence: TGTGCCAGCGGTGTCCTAGTTGACGATACGCAGTATTTT. Translating it yields CASGVLVDDTQYF.

This clonotype came up once. The gene calls are TRBV9 and TRBJ2-6; D is unclear. The CDR3 has 17 amino acids. Germline lookup yields CDR1 SGDLS and CDR2 YYNGEE. The V end lost 0 bases, the J end lost 0 bases, and 10 bases lay between the germline ends. This CDR3 reads CASSVAGRTSGANVLTF. CDR3 nucleotide sequence: TGTGCCAGCAGCGTAGCAGGACGGACCTCTGGGGCCAACGTCCTGACTTTC. The full variable domain, completed using reference TRBV9 and TRBJ2-6, is DSGVTQTPKHLITATGQRVTLRCSPRSGDLSVYWYQQSLDQGLQFLIQYYNGEERAKGNILERFSAQQFPDLHSELNLSSLELGDSALYFCASSVAGRTSGANVLTFGAGSRLTVL.

This clonotype appeared a single time. The chain has TRBV30 and TRBJ1-2; no definite D call. CDR1 GTSNPN and CDR2 SVGIG come from the germline V gene (reference sequence). The CDR3 spans 11 residues. Trimming took 0 bases from V and 8 from J, leaving 7 bases between them. CDR3 in amino acids: CAWSVERGYTF. The CDR3 nucleotides are TGTGCCTGGAGTGTCGAGAGGGGCTACACCTTC.

This clonotype was found many times. The chain employs TRBV6-5 and TRBJ2-1, with D possibly being TRBD2 (6 bases). CDR1 MNHEY and CDR2 SVGAGI come from the germline V gene. The CDR3 is made up of 12 amino acids. With 5 bases removed from V and 8 bases from J, the gap between germline ends came to 10 bases. The CDR3 is CASSQRGDEQFF. The CDR3, as DNA: TGTGCCAGCAGTCAGCGCGGGGATGAGCAGTTCTTC.

The table lists this clonotype with a count of one. The rearrangement uses TRBV2 and TRBJ2-7; a weak D match, TRBD1 (7 bases). V lost 1 base and J 4 bases, leaving 11 bases between the germline ends. This CDR3 has 14 amino acids. Germline CDR1 and CDR2: SNHLY and FYNNEI. The CDR3 region has the DNA TGTGCCAGCAGTGAAGAGGCAGGGGGGTACGAGCAGTACTTC. It specifies CASSEEAGGYEQYF.

This clonotype has ten or more counts. The chain recombines TRBV5-6 with TRBJ2-7; 7 nucleotides align to TRBD1. Per germline, CDR1 SGHDT and CDR2 YYEEEE. The CDR3 extends over 14 amino acids. J gave up 0 bases and V 3 bases, and 3 bases lay outside the gene matches. CDR3 sequence: CASSWTGSSYEQYF. The CDR3 nucleotides are TGTGCCAGCAGCTGGACAGGAAGCTCCTACGAGCAGTACTTC. The whole variable domain, filled in from reference TRBV5-6 and TRBJ2-7, reads DAGVTQSPTHLIKTRGQQVTLRCSPKSGHDTVSWYQQALGQGPQFIFQYYEEEERQRGNFPDRFSGHQFPNYSSELNVNALLLGDSALYLCASSWTGSSYEQYFGPGTRLTVT.

V and J are TRBV2 and TRBJ1-2; D perhaps matches TRBD1 (5 bases). Between the trimmed V and J ends, which lost 7 bases and 3 bases, there was a span of 15 bases. This CDR3 region has 14 residues. Per germline, CDR1 SNHLY and CDR2 FYNNEI. The CDR3 protein is CASTTARGDYGYTF. For the CDR3, the DNA is TGTGCCAGCACCACAGCTAGGGGAGACTATGGCTACACCTTC.

A word on this clonotype: The junction does not match germline at one end; this may be a read error. The genes are TRBV7-2 and TRBJ1-4; 7 bases agree with TRBD1. The V gene's germline CDR1 is SGHTA and CDR2 FQGNSA. The CDR3 totals 15 residues. DNA for the CDR3: TGTGCCGGCAGTCTACAGGGGAGAATTAATGAAAAACTGTTTTTT. Translating gives CAGSLQGRINEKLFF.

With regard to this clonotype: Because the CDR3 is missing its conserved closing phenylalanine or tryptophan, this is likely a read error. The chain combines TRBV9 with TRBJ2-2; the match to TRBD1 covers 8 bases. This CDR3 is built from 18 residues. Trimming took 0 bases from V and 0 from J; bases not matched to a gene: 7. Germline V CDR1 and CDR2: SGDLS, YYNGEE. The CDR3, as DNA: TGTGCCAGCAGCGTAGTAGGACAGGGCTGTGCGAACACCGGGGAGCTGTTTCTT. Amino acid sequence: CASSVVGQGCANTGELFL.

Comment on this clonotype: A single base separates this from a much larger clone, so it may be a read error. The chain combines TRBV7-8 with TRBJ2-5; D is uncertain. The CDR3 is 17 amino acids. Looked up from germline, CDR1 is SGHVS and CDR2 is FQNEAQ. Here the CDR3 reads CASSLGALLGTQEPQYF. CDR3 DNA sequence: TGTGCCAGCAGCTTAGGGGCCCTTTTGGGAACTCAAGAGCCCCAGTACTTC.